Below, 23 T cell receptor beta chains from the same sample are listed, as sequenced in a study of blood T cell repertoires in COVID-19. Sequencing used immunoSEQ multiplex PCR; TCRdb keeps in-frame clones, though not all of them. The sample includes 200,000 or so clones, 70% to 90% of them seen just once. The specimen sequenced was peripheral blood. The receptors were sampled from a person aged 70 to 80 with COVID-19, enrolled during active disease.

The gene calls are TRBV27 and TRBJ2-1, with D maybe TRBD2 (5 bases). The germline V and J ends were trimmed by 5 bases and 6 bases, with 14 bases remaining between them. CDR3 length equals 14 residues. The germline V gene has CDR1 MNHEY and CDR2 SMNVEV (reference sequence). Here the CDR3 DNA reads TGTGCCAGCAGTGCACGGAACCGGGGCAATGAGCAGTTCTTC. Protein product: CASSARNRGNEQFF.

This chain uses TRBV4-3 with TRBJ1-2, with TRBD1 matching over 11 bases. Germline lookup yields CDR1 LGHNA and CDR2 YSLEER. The CDR3 has 18 residues. V trimming: 2 bases; J trimming: 3 bases; junction bases outside the gene matches: 11. The CDR3 nucleotides read TGCGCCAGCAGCCAACCTCGGGACAGGGGGTCCCAGGACTATGGCTACACCTTC. Translating it yields CASSQPRDRGSQDYGYTF.

The sample holds one count of this clone. The gene calls are TRBV10-3 and TRBJ2-7; D is perhaps TRBD2 (5 bases). Trimming shortened V by 6 bases and J by 0 bases, and 12 bases separated the two germline ends. The CDR3 spans 14 residues. CDR1 is ENHRY, CDR2 SYGVKD, per germline. CDR3 nucleotide sequence: TGTGCCATCAGATTAGAAGCGGCCTCCTACGAGCAGTACTTC. This codes for CAIRLEAASYEQYF.

CDR3 bases: TGCGCCAGCAGCCAAGGATCGGGGCACAGGGACTATGGCTACACCTTC. This codes for CASSQGSGHRDYGYTF. The chain carries TRBV4-1 and TRBJ1-2, with a weak D call TRBD1 (6 bases). CDR1 is MGHRA and CDR2 is YSYEKL in the germline V gene. The length of the CDR3 is 16 residues. The V and J ends lost 1 base and 3 bases respectively, with 15 bases between them.

This clone was recorded once. The rearrangement uses TRBV6-2 or TRBV6-3 and TRBJ2-3, with a tentative D call TRBD2 (7 bases). V shed 2 bases and J shed 5 bases, with 14 bases lying between them. CDR3 size: 15 residues. Germline CDR1 reads MNHEY; CDR2 reads SVGEGT. CDR3 DNA: TGTGCCAGCAGTTACGTAGGGGGGGCCTTAGATACGCAGTATTTT. This encodes CASSYVGGALDTQYF.

The CDR3 DNA reads TGTGCCAGCTCAGAGACAGGGTTGGAAACAGATACGCAGTATTTT. Its protein product is CASSETGLETDTQYF. The gene calls are TRBV18 and TRBJ2-3; TRBD1 matches 7 bases. The ends lost 5 bases at V and 3 bases at J; junction bases unmatched: 8. Germline V gene data show CDR1 as KGHSH and CDR2 as LQKENI. The length of the CDR3 is 15 residues.

V is TRBV19 and J is TRBJ2-3; 10 bases line up with TRBD2. This CDR3 comprises 15 residues. V shed 4 bases, J shed 1 base, and the junction held 2 bases outside the gene matches. Per germline, CDR1 LNHDA and CDR2 SQIVND (reference sequence). The CDR3 loop is CASSKLAGGTDTQYF. As DNA, the CDR3 is TGTGCCAGTAGTAAGCTAGCGGGGGGCACAGATACGCAGTATTTT.

The chain joins TRBV27 to TRBJ2-2; D is perhaps TRBD1 (5 bases). V was shortened by 8 bases and J by 0 bases, with 13 bases between the two germline ends. Germline-derived CDR1 and CDR2 are MNHEY and SMNVEV (reference sequence). CDR3 length equals 15 residues. The CDR3 spells CASHQGTANTGELFF. CDR3 DNA sequence: TGTGCCAGCCATCAGGGTACAGCGAACACCGGGGAGCTGTTTTTT.

This clone occurred once. This chain connects TRBV28 to TRBJ1-2, with TRBD1 matching over 8 bases. Trimming removed 8 bases from V and 7 bases from J; junction bases left unmatched: 9. The CDR3 has 13 residues. Germline-derived CDR1 and CDR2 are MDHEN and SYDVKM. The CDR3 reads CASSPGGRGGYTF. The DNA for the CDR3 is TGTGCCAGCTCTCCAGGGGGCAGGGGTGGCTACACCTTC.

The J gene is TRBJ2-5, the V gene TRBV7-9, with 10 bases lining up with TRBD2. The J segment lost 6 bases and the V segment lost 6 bases, leaving 7 bases of the junction unmatched. Germline V gene data show CDR1 as SEHNR and CDR2 as FQNEAQ (reference sequence). The CDR3 is made up of 14 amino acids. Written as DNA, the CDR3 is TGTGCCAGCAGTCGAGCGGGGGGGCCAAAGACCCAGTACTTC. This gives the protein CASSRAGGPKTQYF.

This clone has a handful of counts. The V call is TRBV2, the J call TRBJ1-1; no reliable D call. The germline V gene encodes CDR1 SNHLY and CDR2 FYNNEI. Deletions cut 6 bases from V and 0 bases from J, with 8 bases between. The CDR3 loop spans 13 amino acids. CDR3 nucleotides: TGTGCCAGCAGGAACAGAATGAACACTGAAGCTTTCTTT. This sequence encodes CASRNRMNTEAFF.

The CDR3 reads CASSRAGGAEQYF. As DNA, the CDR3 is TGTGCCAGTAGTAGGGCCGGAGGGGCCGAGCAGTACTTC. The chain is built from TRBV19 and TRBJ2-7; TRBD2 is a possible D gene (6 bases). This CDR3 contains 13 residues. In germline, CDR1 is LNHDA, CDR2 SQIVND (reference sequence). Trimming stripped 4 bases from V and 6 bases from J, with 13 bases between.

Points on this clone: A junction boundary mismatches the germline segment, possibly from a read error. The chain joins TRBV30 to TRBJ2-3; possibly TRBD2 for D (7 bases). Germline V gene lookup returns CDR1 GTSNPN and CDR2 SVGIG (reference sequence). The CDR3 has 14 residues. This chain's CDR3 is CAWGGAPSKDTQYF. CDR3 bases: TGTGCCTGGGGGGGGGCCCCAAGCAAAGATACGCAGTATTTT.

Written as DNA, the CDR3 is TGTGCCAGCAGCCCTCGGACAGGGATCCGCGAGCAGTACTTC. This sequence encodes CASSPRTGIREQYF. The chain couples TRBV6-2 or TRBV6-3 to TRBJ2-7; the match to TRBD1 covers 8 bases. This CDR3 has 14 residues. After removal of 6 bases from V and 6 bases from J, the junction contained 10 bases not matched to a gene. Germline V gene sequence: CDR1 MNHEY, CDR2 SVGEGT.

V and J are TRBV25-1 and TRBJ2-2, with TRBD2 identical over 15 bases. Per the germline V gene, CDR1 is MGHDK and CDR2 is SYGVNS. J was trimmed by 7 bases and V by 4 bases; bases with no gene match: 4. The CDR3 contains 16 residues. This CDR3 is CASSGGLAGGNGELFF. The DNA for the CDR3 is TGTGCCAGCAGTGGCGGACTAGCGGGAGGGAACGGGGAGCTGTTTTTT.

The sample holds a few counts of this clone. As DNA, the CDR3 is TGTGCCAGCAGCGCCAACCCGATCGGGACTAGCACAGATACGCAGTATTTT. Its protein product is CASSANPIGTSTDTQYF. This chain links TRBV7-7 with TRBJ2-3; D may be TRBD2 (6 bases). Germline CDR1 is SSHAT and CDR2 is FNYEAQ (reference sequence). The CDR3 length is 17 residues. V shed 5 bases and J shed 0 bases, with 18 bases lying between them.

The rearrangement links TRBV5-1 to TRBJ1-2; 7 bases fit TRBD1. From germline, CDR1 is SGHRS and CDR2 YFSETQ. The CDR3 runs to 14 residues. J was trimmed by 2 bases and V by 3 bases; bases with no gene match: 4. CDR3 nucleotide sequence: TGCGCCAGCAGCTACGAGGGACAGAACTATGGCTACACCTTC. Protein sequence: CASSYEGQNYGYTF.

The chain links TRBV19 to TRBJ1-6; no clear D. The CDR3 runs 15 residues. V gave up 3 bases and J gave up 3 bases, with 9 bases separating them. The germline V gene has CDR1 LNHDA and CDR2 SQIVND (reference sequence). For the CDR3, the DNA is TGTGCCAGTAGTATTCGCCAGGACTATAATTCACCCCTCCACTTT. Its translation is CASSIRQDYNSPLHF.

The V and J genes are TRBV5-1 and TRBJ2-7; 9 positions match TRBD1. The CDR3 has 16 amino acids. Trimming removed 0 bases from V and 5 bases from J; junction bases left unmatched: 9. Germline V gene lookup returns CDR1 SGHRS and CDR2 YFSETQ. The CDR3, as DNA: TGCGCCAGCAGCTTGGACGTAGGCCGGACAGGGGACGAGCAGTACTTC. Residues: CASSLDVGRTGDEQYF.

The V and J genes are TRBV30 and TRBJ2-7, with 10 bases that match TRBD2. After removal of 2 bases from V and 4 bases from J, the junction contained 8 bases not matched to a gene. There are 15 residues in the CDR3. CDR1 and CDR2 from the germline V gene are GTSNPN and SVGIG (reference sequence). The CDR3 here is CAWSRLAGASYEQYF. CDR3 DNA sequence: TGTGCCTGGAGTAGGCTAGCGGGAGCTTCTTACGAGCAGTACTTC.

The sample holds one count of this clone. The CDR3, as DNA: TGTGCCAGCAGTTTTACTAGGGTTAACACTGAAGCTTTCTTT. Encoded protein: CASSFTRVNTEAFF. The V gene is TRBV27, the J gene TRBJ1-1; D remains unclear. Germline V gene data show CDR1 as MNHEY and CDR2 as SMNVEV (reference sequence). V was trimmed by 3 bases and J by 2 bases, leaving 10 bases between them. The CDR3 runs to 14 residues.

V gene TRBV7-9 combines with J gene TRBJ1-6, with 9 nucleotides matching TRBD1. Germline V lookup: CDR1 SEHNR, CDR2 FQNEAQ (reference sequence). The CDR3 sequence is 15 residues long. J lost 9 bases, V lost 1 base, and 4 bases had no gene match. CDR3 coding DNA: TGTGCCAGCAGCTTAGATGGGACAGGGCTTTCACCCCTCCACTTT. Encoded protein: CASSLDGTGLSPLHF.

This clone was detected only once. V and J are TRBV6-1 and TRBJ2-1; D is perhaps TRBD2 (5 bases). CDR3 length equals 16 residues. Trimming took off 4 bases at V and 6 bases at J, with 19 bases between the two ends. The germline gives CDR1 MNHNS, CDR2 SASEGT. The CDR3 region is CASSGGSGRRVNEQFF. CDR3 bases: TGTGCCAGCAGTGGAGGGTCTGGGAGACGGGTCAATGAGCAGTTCTTC.